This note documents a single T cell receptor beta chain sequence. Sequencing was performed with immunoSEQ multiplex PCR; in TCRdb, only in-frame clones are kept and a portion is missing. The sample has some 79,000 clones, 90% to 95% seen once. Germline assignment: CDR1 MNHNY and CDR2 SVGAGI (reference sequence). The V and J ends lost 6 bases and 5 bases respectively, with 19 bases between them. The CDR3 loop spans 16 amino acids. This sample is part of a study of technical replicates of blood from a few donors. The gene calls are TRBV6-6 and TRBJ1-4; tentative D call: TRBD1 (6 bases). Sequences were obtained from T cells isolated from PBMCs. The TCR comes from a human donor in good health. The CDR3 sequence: CASSPHRTANNEKLFF. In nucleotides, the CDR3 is TGTGCCAGCAGCCCACATAGGACAGCCAACAATGAAAAACTGTTTTTT.